What follows are 3 T cell receptor beta chains derived from one specimen sequenced in a study of immune evolution from preneoplasia to lung adenocarcinoma. This table comes from immunoSEQ multiplex PCR, and its TCRdb copy is limited to in-frame clones, with some not included. The sample includes some 7,000 clones, approximately 80% of them seen just once. The sample taken for sequencing was FFPE adjacent normal lung tissue. The receptor set was obtained from a person aged 60-80 years with lung adenocarcinoma.

V and J are TRBV4-3 and TRBJ2-1; 14 bases map to TRBD2. The germline CDR1 and CDR2 sequences are LGHNA and YSLEER. Trimming cost V 1 base and J 9 bases; bases outside gene matches: 5. The CDR3 runs 16 residues. The CDR3 is CASSQVGLAGVREQFF. The CDR3 nucleotides read TGCGCCAGCAGCCAAGTGGGACTAGCGGGAGTTCGTGAGCAGTTCTTC.

The rearrangement uses TRBV5-6 and TRBJ2-7; no reliable D call. The V and J ends lost 9 bases and 2 bases respectively, with 15 bases between them. Germline-derived CDR1 and CDR2 are SGHDT and YYEEEE. CDR3 length equals 13 residues. CDR3 bases: TGTGCCACCCGACTGGCCGGAACCTACGAGCAGTACTTC. It yields the protein CATRLAGTYEQYF.

Turning to this clone: At one boundary the junction diverges from the germline segment, which might be a read error. The rearrangement uses TRBV7-7 and TRBJ2-5, with 14 nucleotides matching TRBD2. Germline CDR1 reads SSHAT; CDR2 reads FNYEAQ (reference sequence). There are 18 residues in the CDR3. The CDR3 DNA reads as TGTGCTAGCAGCTTAGCAGGGACTAGCGGGAGTACAGGGGAGACCCAGTACTTC. It encodes CASSLAGTSGSTGETQYF. Drawing the rest from reference TRBV7-7 and TRBJ2-5, the complete variable domain is GAGVSQSPRYKVTKRGQDVTLRCDPISSHATLYWYQQALGQGPEFLTYFNYEAQPDKSGLPSDRFSAERPEGSISTLTIQRTEQRDSAMYRCASSLAGTSGSTGETQYFGPGTRLLVL.